The sequence of this T cell receptor beta chain was determined in a study of blood T cell repertoires in COVID-19. Study overall: Spain, Italy and the United States supplied samples that represented acute and convalescent COVID-19. Nucleic acid was either cDNA or gDNA, and it came from T cells, B-cell-depleted T cells, or PBMCs.

This study enrolled people aged about 18 to 100 from around 26 US geographic areas. Cohort assignment relied on participant-reported clinical history. The length of the CDR3 is 12 residues. Germline lookup yields CDR1 SQVTM and CDR2 ANQGSEA. Trimming removed 5 bases from V and 2 bases from J; junction bases left unmatched: 1. TCRdb's table, derived via immunoSEQ multiplex PCR, lists solely in-frame clones and lacks some. Here the sample spans a few hundred thousand clones, around 80% being singletons. Sequencing was performed on PBMCs or T cells enriched from blood (not recorded which). This sequence was found in a man under 40 with acute COVID-19. The chain combines TRBV29-1 with TRBJ1-2; 8 positions match TRBD1. The CDR3 region is CSVRDRNYGYTF. In nucleotides, the CDR3 is TGCAGCGTTCGGGACAGGAACTATGGCTACACCTTC.